The entry that follows covers one T cell receptor beta chain sequence. The sample belongs to a study of read filtering for tumor transcriptome and immune sequencing. Study summary: Revised staging placed under ten patients in R-ISS I, about 16 in II, 7 in III. IR-seq gave about 4.05 to 11 million TCR reads per sample; RNA-seq gave roughly 75 to 1,300.

V was clipped by 5 bases and J by 0 bases; unmatched bases: 6. Germline V CDR1 and CDR2: SGHTA, FQGNSA. This CDR3 comprises 15 residues. Molecular barcoded adaptors covering alpha/delta and beta/gamma chains were used on approximately 400 ng RNA. TCRdb reanalysed the reads using MiXCR and keeps one entry per CDR3 protein. The sample shows fewer than 45,000 distinct CDR3 sequences, 10% to 15% of them seen only once. Bone marrow was sampled from every patient at the time of active disease. The sequence was collected from a donor aged 40 or older with multiple myeloma. The V and J genes are TRBV7-2 and TRBJ2-5; 7 nucleotides match TRBD1. The sequencing input was a population of CD138-negative cells sorted from bone marrow. In DNA form, the CDR3 reads TGTGCCAGCAGCCCGGGACAGCTGTACCAAGAGACCCAGTACTTC. Its translation is CASSPGQLYQETQYF.